Listed below are T cell receptor beta chains from one sample, sequenced in a study of vaccination and CD4 T cells after COVID-19. TCRdb ran MiXCR on the PCR reads and lists one entry per CDR3 protein. The data show approximately 24,000 distinct CDR3 sequences, with 67% seen just once and about a fifth held by the top ten. These receptors lack a known antigen. The material sequenced was CD4+ T cells from blood, cultured in vitro, taken after SARS-CoV-2 vaccination. These receptor sequences come from a human donor who received a COVID-19 vaccine. The CDR3 runs from the conserved cysteine through the conserved F or W. D genes are given only for firm matches. Size values are once, few and many counts, or a class for expanded clones, and some rows have none.

abundance	v_gene	d_gene	j_gene	len	CDR3nt	CDR3aa
-	TRBV19	TRBD2	TRBJ2-5	15	TGTGCCAGTAGTCTACTAGCGGGGGGACAAGAGACCCAGTACTTC	CASSLLAGGQETQYF
-	TRBV6-1	TRBD1	TRBJ2-4	15	TGTGCCAGCAGGAAGGAGGGACAGGGGGCAAACATTCAGTACTTC	CASRKEGQGANIQYF
-	TRBV18	-	TRBJ2-2	13	TGTGCCAGCTCACCAGTGAACACCGGGGAGCTGTTTTTT	CASSPVNTGELFF
-	TRBV5-1	-	TRBJ1-2	15	TGCGCCAGCAGCCCCAGAAGGGCGACAGATTATGGCTACACCTTC	CASSPRRATDYGYTF
once	TRBV18	-	TRBJ1-2	13	TGTGCCAGCTCTCCCGCAGGCAACTATGGCTACACCTTC	CASSPAGNYGYTF
-	TRBV12-3/TRBV12-4	TRBD1	TRBJ2-5	12	TGTGCCAGCAGCCGACAGGGAGCACCCCAGTACTTC	CASSRQGAPQYF
-	TRBV6-5	-	TRBJ2-3	13	TGTGCCAGCAGTTACCGGCAGGGAGGTACGCAGTATTTT	CASSYRQGGTQYF
-	TRBV9	-	TRBJ2-2	15	TGTGCCAGCAGCGTAAGCCAGGGGGGCACCGGGGAGCTGTTTTTT	CASSVSQGGTGELFF
-	TRBV19	TRBD1	TRBJ1-2	14	TGTGCCAGTTATCAACAGGGGGCGTCGTATGGCTACACCTTC	CASYQQGASYGYTF
-	TRBV20-1	-	TRBJ1-2	13	TGCAGTGCTAGGGAGACAGGCCTCTATGGCTACACCTTC	CSARETGLYGYTF
-	TRBV6-5	TRBD2	TRBJ2-1	15	TGTGCCAGCAGTTACTCAGGCAATCTAGCGGGGGAGCAGTTCTTC	CASSYSGNLAGEQFF
-	TRBV24-1	TRBD1	TRBJ1-5	17	TGTGCCACCAGTGATGGGGGACAGGACTATAGCAATCAGCCCCAGCATTTT	CATSDGGQDYSNQPQHF
-	TRBV6-1	TRBD2	TRBJ2-5	13	TGTGCCAGCAGCGGGACTAGCGGGGCCGCCGAGTACTTC	CASSGTSGAAEYF